These T cell receptor beta chains were read from a single sample in a study of blood T cell repertoires in COVID-19. The assay was immunoSEQ multiplex PCR, and TCRdb's table has in-frame clones only and misses some. The table records over 110,000 clones, around 81% of them present only once. The sequencing input was peripheral blood. These receptors were obtained from a human donor in a cohort sampled during active COVID-19. The CDR3 runs from the conserved cysteine through the conserved F or W. A D gene is named only where the DNA matches it firmly. Size values are once, few and many counts, or a class for expanded clones, and some rows have none.

clone_size: NA; j_call: TRBJ1-5; v_call: TRBV28; d_call: TRBD1; cdr3_aa: CASRGGGQPQHF; cdr3_nt: TGTGCCAGCAGAGGGGGCGGGCAGCCCCAGCATTTT
clone_size: NA; j_call: TRBJ2-1; v_call: TRBV20-1; d_call: NA; cdr3_aa: CSASSHGSYNEQFF; cdr3_nt: TGCAGTGCTAGTTCCCACGGCTCCTACAATGAGCAGTTCTTC
clone_size: NA; j_call: TRBJ2-3; v_call: TRBV20-1; d_call: NA; cdr3_aa: CSAPKDTQYF; cdr3_nt: TGCAGTGCTCCCAAAGATACGCAGTATTTT
clone_size: once; j_call: TRBJ1-6; v_call: TRBV9; d_call: NA; cdr3_aa: CASSVASGRESPLHF; cdr3_nt: TGTGCCAGCAGCGTAGCTTCAGGGAGGGAATCACCCCTCCACTTT
clone_size: NA; j_call: TRBJ2-5; v_call: TRBV5-1; d_call: TRBD1; cdr3_aa: CASSLGMGTGSSQETQYF; cdr3_nt: TGCGCCAGCAGCTTGGGTATGGGGACAGGGAGTAGCCAAGAGACCCAGTACTTC
clone_size: NA; j_call: TRBJ2-7; v_call: TRBV9; d_call: NA; cdr3_aa: CASSVGFSSYEQYF; cdr3_nt: TGTGCCAGCAGCGTAGGCTTTAGCTCCTACGAGCAGTACTTC
clone_size: NA; j_call: TRBJ1-1; v_call: TRBV7-3; d_call: TRBD1; cdr3_aa: CASSSRVGQGAEAFF; cdr3_nt: TGTGCCAGCAGCTCCAGGGTGGGACAGGGGGCAGAAGCTTTCTTT
clone_size: NA; j_call: TRBJ1-2; v_call: TRBV13; d_call: NA; cdr3_aa: CASSSQNNYGYTF; cdr3_nt: TGTGCCAGCAGCTCACAGAATAACTATGGCTACACCTTC
clone_size: NA; j_call: TRBJ2-1; v_call: TRBV6-2/TRBV6-3; d_call: NA; cdr3_aa: CASSPSGKGNEQFF; cdr3_nt: TGTGCCAGCAGCCCTTCAGGGAAAGGCAATGAGCAGTTCTTC
clone_size: NA; j_call: TRBJ2-4; v_call: TRBV30; d_call: TRBD2; cdr3_aa: CAWSVRGAGGLGKNIQYF; cdr3_nt: TGTGCCTGGAGTGTACGTGGAGCGGGAGGGTTGGGCAAAAACATTCAGTACTTC
clone_size: NA; j_call: TRBJ2-7; v_call: TRBV12-3/TRBV12-4; d_call: TRBD2; cdr3_aa: CASTRGEIYEQYF; cdr3_nt: TGTGCCAGCACCCGGGGGGAGATTTACGAGCAGTACTTC
clone_size: NA; j_call: TRBJ2-7; v_call: TRBV6-2/TRBV6-3; d_call: TRBD1; cdr3_aa: CASSYSRGPYEQYF; cdr3_nt: TGTGCCAGCAGTTACTCAAGGGGGCCTTACGAGCAGTACTTC
clone_size: NA; j_call: TRBJ2-2; v_call: TRBV7-8; d_call: TRBD2; cdr3_aa: CASSQRGNLRERELFF; cdr3_nt: TGTGCCAGCAGCCAACGGGGGAACTTGCGGGAGAGGGAGCTGTTTTTT
clone_size: NA; j_call: TRBJ2-7; v_call: TRBV29-1; d_call: NA; cdr3_aa: CSVEGQVEQYF; cdr3_nt: TGCAGCGTTGAAGGGCAAGTCGAGCAGTACTTC
clone_size: once; j_call: TRBJ2-1; v_call: TRBV5-1; d_call: TRBD2; cdr3_aa: CASSLEPSGNYNEQFF; cdr3_nt: TGCGCCAGCAGCTTGGAGCCTAGCGGAAACTACAATGAGCAGTTCTTC
clone_size: NA; j_call: TRBJ2-7; v_call: TRBV4-1; d_call: TRBD1; cdr3_aa: CASSQGPGQAYEQYF; cdr3_nt: TGCGCCAGCAGCCAAGGCCCGGGACAGGCCTACGAGCAGTACTTC
clone_size: NA; j_call: TRBJ1-2; v_call: TRBV19; d_call: TRBD1; cdr3_aa: CASSLGTGSGYTF; cdr3_nt: TGTGCCAGTAGTCTCGGGACAGGGTCTGGCTACACCTTC
clone_size: NA; j_call: TRBJ2-7; v_call: TRBV24-1; d_call: TRBD1; cdr3_aa: CATSEQGVDEQYF; cdr3_nt: TGTGCCACCAGTGAACAGGGGGTCGACGAGCAGTACTTC
clone_size: few; j_call: TRBJ2-1; v_call: TRBV5-1; d_call: NA; cdr3_aa: CASSLSTGYNEQFF; cdr3_nt: TGCGCCAGCAGCTTGTCGACAGGCTACAATGAGCAGTTCTTC
clone_size: NA; j_call: TRBJ1-1; v_call: TRBV5-1; d_call: NA; cdr3_aa: CASSLNGENTEAFF; cdr3_nt: TGCGCCAGCAGCTTGAACGGGGAGAACACTGAAGCTTTCTTT
clone_size: NA; j_call: TRBJ1-5; v_call: TRBV28; d_call: NA; cdr3_aa: CASSSPNKGAQHF; cdr3_nt: TGTGCCAGCAGTTCACCCAATAAGGGGGCCCAGCATTTT
clone_size: NA; j_call: TRBJ2-7; v_call: TRBV9; d_call: TRBD1; cdr3_aa: CASSVGSGTGDYEQYF; cdr3_nt: TGTGCCAGCAGCGTAGGTAGCGGGACAGGGGACTACGAGCAGTACTTC
clone_size: NA; j_call: TRBJ2-3; v_call: TRBV15; d_call: TRBD2; cdr3_aa: CATSRDRLAGDTDTQYF; cdr3_nt: TGTGCCACCAGCAGAGATCGACTAGCGGGAGACACAGATACGCAGTATTTT
clone_size: NA; j_call: TRBJ2-1; v_call: TRBV20-1; d_call: NA; cdr3_aa: CSASNEALYNEQFF; cdr3_nt: TGCAGTGCTAGTAACGAGGCTCTCTACAATGAGCAGTTCTTC
clone_size: NA; j_call: TRBJ2-1; v_call: TRBV4-3; d_call: TRBD2; cdr3_aa: CASSQVPTSGGNEQFF; cdr3_nt: TGCGCCAGCAGCCAGGTCCCTACTAGCGGGGGCAATGAGCAGTTCTTC
clone_size: NA; j_call: TRBJ1-1; v_call: TRBV25-1; d_call: TRBD1; cdr3_aa: CASIHTGTVATEAFF; cdr3_nt: TGTGCCAGCATCCATACCGGGACAGTAGCCACTGAAGCTTTCTTT
clone_size: NA; j_call: TRBJ2-3; v_call: TRBV4-3; d_call: TRBD2; cdr3_aa: CASSQAAGGATDTQYF; cdr3_nt: TGCGCCAGCAGCCAAGCCGCGGGGGGGGCAACAGATACGCAGTATTTT
clone_size: NA; j_call: TRBJ2-7; v_call: TRBV9; d_call: TRBD2; cdr3_aa: CASSVRTGRGYEQYF; cdr3_nt: TGTGCCAGCAGCGTCCGTACCGGGAGGGGCTACGAGCAGTACTTC
clone_size: NA; j_call: TRBJ1-2; v_call: TRBV7-9; d_call: TRBD1; cdr3_aa: CASTKGDSYGYTF; cdr3_nt: TGTGCCAGCACCAAGGGGGACAGCTATGGCTACACCTTC
clone_size: once; j_call: TRBJ2-3; v_call: TRBV12-3/TRBV12-4; d_call: NA; cdr3_aa: CASTFPGSYTQYF; cdr3_nt: TGTGCCAGCACCTTCCCAGGATCCTATACGCAGTATTTT
clone_size: NA; j_call: TRBJ2-7; v_call: TRBV28; d_call: TRBD2; cdr3_aa: CASSRGTSGTNEQYF; cdr3_nt: TGTGCCAGCAGCCGAGGGACTAGCGGGACAAACGAGCAGTACTTC
clone_size: NA; j_call: TRBJ1-2; v_call: TRBV5-6; d_call: NA; cdr3_aa: CASSSRAVYGYTF; cdr3_nt: TGTGCCAGCAGCAGCAGGGCGGTCTATGGCTACACCTTC
clone_size: NA; j_call: TRBJ2-3; v_call: TRBV23-1; d_call: TRBD2; cdr3_aa: CASGYGLAGGPLEGDTQYF; cdr3_nt: TGCGCCAGCGGTTACGGACTAGCGGGAGGCCCATTGGAGGGAGATACGCAGTATTTT
clone_size: NA; j_call: TRBJ1-3; v_call: TRBV7-2; d_call: NA; cdr3_aa: CASSASTAFSGNTIYF; cdr3_nt: TGTGCCAGCAGCGCCTCGACAGCTTTCTCTGGAAACACCATATATTTT
clone_size: few; j_call: TRBJ1-5; v_call: TRBV13; d_call: NA; cdr3_aa: CASSLLGRECNQPQHF; cdr3_nt: TGTGCCAGCAGCTTATTAGGCAGGGAATGCAATCAGCCCCAGCATTTT